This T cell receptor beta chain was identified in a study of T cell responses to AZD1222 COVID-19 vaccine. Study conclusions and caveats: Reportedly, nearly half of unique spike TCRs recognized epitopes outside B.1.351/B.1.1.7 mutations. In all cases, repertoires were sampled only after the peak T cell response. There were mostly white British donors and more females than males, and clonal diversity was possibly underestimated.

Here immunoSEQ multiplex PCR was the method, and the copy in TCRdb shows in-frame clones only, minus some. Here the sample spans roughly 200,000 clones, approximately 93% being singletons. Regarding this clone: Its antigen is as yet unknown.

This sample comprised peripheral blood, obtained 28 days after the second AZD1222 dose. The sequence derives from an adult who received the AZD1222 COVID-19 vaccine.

DNA for the CDR3: TGTGCCTGGCAGGGGGAGGACCGTTACAATGAGCAGTTCTTC. Its protein product is CAWQGEDRYNEQFF. The V and J genes are TRBV21-1 and TRBJ2-1; TRBD1, as called in the table, went unchecked against the DNA. TRBV21-1 is an annotated pseudogene. The length of the CDR3 is 14 residues.